This entry lists 4 T cell receptor beta chains sequenced from one sample in a study of radiation and T cells in renal cell carcinoma. The protocol was immunoSEQ multiplex PCR, while the TCRdb copy is restricted to in-frame clones and leaves out a portion. This sample yields some 150,000 clones, of which around four fifths are seen a single time; approximately 24% belongs to the top ten. Time point indicated: baseline pretreatment blood. The treatment here: 15 Gy SBRT to primary tumor, nephrectomy 4 weeks later. The source material was blood, sampled from a patient whose treatment included radiotherapy and nephrectomy. These receptors were obtained from a woman in her fifties or sixties with renal cell carcinoma.

This rearrangement joins TRBV6-5 to TRBJ1-1; the D is unclear. Germline loops: CDR1 MNHEY, CDR2 SVGAGI. The ends were cut back, 6 bases at V and 0 bases at J, with 14 bases in the middle. This CDR3 has 15 residues. CDR3 loop: CASSSTHSLNTEAFF. CDR3 DNA sequence: TGTGCCAGCAGCTCTACCCACAGTTTGAACACTGAAGCTTTCTTT.

This chain connects TRBV28 to TRBJ1-1; TRBD1 is a possible D gene (6 bases). This CDR3 is 14 amino acids long. V gave up 5 bases and J gave up 5 bases, with 15 bases separating them. CDR1 and CDR2 from the germline V gene are MDHEN and SYDVKM. The CDR3 DNA follows: TGTGCCAGCAGTGCGGGGGGGGACACAACTGAAGCTTTCTTT. Translating it yields CASSAGGDTTEAFF.

The chain recombines TRBV6-6 with TRBJ1-1; no reliable D call. V was trimmed by 5 bases and J by 5 bases, leaving 15 bases between them. The CDR3 covers 14 residues. Per germline, CDR1 MNHNY and CDR2 SVGAGI (reference sequence). This CDR3 is CASSAEIYRTEAFF. DNA of the CDR3: TGTGCCAGCAGTGCTGAAATTTACCGGACTGAAGCTTTCTTT.

The chain has TRBV5-1 and TRBJ1-5; tentative D call: TRBD1 (5 bases). This CDR3 comprises 14 residues. The germline V gene has CDR1 SGHRS and CDR2 YFSETQ. Trimming cost V 4 bases and J 7 bases, with 15 bases left between them. CDR3 DNA sequence: TGCGCCAGCAGCCCTCTTCAGGGAGGCCAGCCCCAGCATTTT. Its protein is CASSPLQGGQPQHF.